This passage covers 22 T cell receptor beta chains from one sample sequenced in a study of T cell repertoires in cytomegalovirus infection. Antigens of these TCRs are unknown. TCRdb used MiXCR to reprocess the reads, holding one entry per CDR3 protein. This sample has approximately 300,000 distinct CDR3 sequences; roughly 25% occur once, and the top ten carry 13%. Sequenced here: cultured PBMCs, sampled from culture after CMV antigen stimulation. The receptors here all came from a human donor in good health (CMV status not recorded). Some clones in this sample may be carry-over from other donors' samples.

This clonotype was counted at least ten times. The genes are TRBV7-2 and TRBJ1-5; D gene uncertain. The germline gives CDR1 SGHTA, CDR2 FQGNSA. This CDR3 spans 15 amino acids. The V gene lost 1 base and the J gene lost 4 bases, with 11 bases spanning the gap. CDR3 in DNA: TGTGCCAGCAGCTTAGAACGGATGAGGAATCAGCCCCAGCATTTT. It specifies CASSLERMRNQPQHF.

The chain is built from TRBV14 and TRBJ2-1; D not resolved. The CDR3 consists of 16 residues. Germline assignment: CDR1 SGHDN and CDR2 FVKESK. V lost 3 bases, J lost 0 bases, and 12 bases lay in between. CDR3 DNA: TGTGCCAGCAGCCAGCCGGGCCTTAGCTCCTACAATGAGCAGTTCTTC. Translating it yields CASSQPGLSSYNEQFF.

A few counts support this clonotype. The chain uses TRBV28 and TRBJ2-7, with TRBD2 identical over 9 bases. CDR3 length: 16 amino acids. Germline values: CDR1 MDHEN, CDR2 SYDVKM. V lost 5 bases, J lost 1 base, and 9 bases stayed unmatched. CDR3 nucleotide sequence: TGTGCCAGCAGTCCCGGGGGTAGCGGGAGTTCCTACGAGCAGTACTTC. Residues: CASSPGGSGSSYEQYF.

This clonotype came up many times. The chain recombines TRBV6-2 or TRBV6-3 with TRBJ2-2; D not resolved. CDR1 is MNHEY and CDR2 is SVGEGT in the germline V gene. The V end was cut by 6 bases, the J end by 4 bases, with 18 bases between. The CDR3 is 16 residues long. The CDR3 DNA sequence: TGTGCCAGCAGCCCTTTTGGGCTCCCCAGCACCGGGGAGCTGTTTTTT. This translates into CASSPFGLPSTGELFF.

In its sample, this clonotype was seen a few times. The J gene is TRBJ2-2, the V gene TRBV7-9; D is tentatively TRBD1 or TRBD2 (7 bases each). The germline gives CDR1 SEHNR, CDR2 FQNEAQ (reference sequence). The ends were cut back, 5 bases at V and 0 bases at J, with 19 bases in the middle. CDR3 length: 18 residues. The CDR3 is CASSLRRGTAANTGELFF. DNA of the CDR3: TGTGCCAGCAGCCTCCGGCGGGGGACAGCAGCGAACACCGGGGAGCTGTTTTTT.

This clonotype was counted a few times. J is TRBJ2-7 and V is TRBV7-2; D remains unclear. This CDR3 has 14 amino acids. V was trimmed by 1 base and J by 2 bases, leaving 9 bases between them. Germline loops: CDR1 SGHTA, CDR2 FQGNSA. The CDR3 DNA sequence: TGTGCCAGCAGCTTAGTTACCCTTCCCTACGAGCAGTACTTC. Its translation: CASSLVTLPYEQYF.

This clonotype was recorded many times. The chain recombines TRBV7-7 with TRBJ2-7; D not certain. Germline lookup yields CDR1 SSHAT and CDR2 FNYEAQ (reference sequence). The CDR3 contains 13 residues. Between the trimmed V and J ends, which lost 2 bases and 6 bases, there was a span of 11 bases. The CDR3 loop reads CASSLLTRSEQYF. In nucleotides, the CDR3 is TGTGCCAGCAGCTTACTAACCCGCTCCGAGCAGTACTTC.

This clonotype was seen ten or more times. The rearrangement links TRBV7-2 to TRBJ1-6, with D hard to call. The CDR3 is 16 amino acids. The V end was cut by 6 bases, the J end by 0 bases, with 12 bases between. Germline V gives CDR1 SGHTA, CDR2 FQGNSA. The CDR3 sequence: CASRGRISSYNSPLHF. The CDR3 region has the DNA TGTGCCAGCAGAGGACGGATAAGCTCCTATAATTCACCCCTCCACTTT.

The gene calls are TRBV10-3 and TRBJ1-4; D remains ambiguous. This CDR3 has 12 residues. The V end lost 3 bases, the J end lost 8 bases, and 7 bases lay between the germline ends. Germline-derived CDR1 and CDR2 are ENHRY and SYGVKD. CDR3 sequence (DNA): TGTGCCATCAGTGAACTAAGGGAAAAACTGTTTTTT. Translating it yields CAISELREKLFF.

The chain uses TRBV6-2 or TRBV6-3 and TRBJ2-2; the D is unclear. The CDR3 is 13 amino acids. CDR1 and CDR2 from the germline V gene are MNHEY and SVGEGT. The V and J ends lost 7 bases and 4 bases respectively, with 10 bases between them. CDR3 sequence: CASTLVPTGELFF. The DNA for the CDR3 is TGTGCCAGCACCCTCGTTCCCACCGGGGAGCTGTTTTTT.

The chain links TRBV4-3 to TRBJ2-2; no definite D call. The germline gives CDR1 LGHNA, CDR2 YSLEER. This CDR3 spans 16 amino acids. Deletions cut 4 bases from V and 0 bases from J, with 12 bases between. CDR3: CASSPVSGPNTGELFF. For the CDR3, the DNA is TGCGCCAGCAGCCCCGTTTCGGGTCCGAACACCGGGGAGCTGTTTTTT.

This clonotype has at least ten counts. The chain employs TRBV7-9 and TRBJ2-2; 11 bases are shared with TRBD2. The CDR3 totals 18 residues. Germline CDR1 is SEHNR and CDR2 is FQNEAQ (reference sequence). Germline trimming cut 5 bases from V and 1 base from J; bases unmatched to any gene: 9. CDR3 loop: CASSTPKGLAGNTGELFF. CDR3 in DNA: TGTGCCAGCAGCACACCCAAAGGACTAGCGGGGAACACCGGGGAGCTGTTTTTT.

This clonotype is labeled medium-sized (0.01 to 0.1%). The gene calls are TRBV28 and TRBJ2-1, with 7 bases aligning to TRBD2. The J segment lost 3 bases and the V segment lost 5 bases, leaving 10 bases of the junction unmatched. Germline V gene data show CDR1 as MDHEN and CDR2 as SYDVKM. The CDR3 has 16 amino acids. The CDR3 reads CASSSPAGRSYNEQFF. The DNA for the CDR3 is TGTGCCAGCAGTAGTCCAGCGGGACGGAGCTACAATGAGCAGTTCTTC.

The J gene is TRBJ2-1, the V gene TRBV28; TRBD2 aligns across 9 bases. Trimming at V came to 2 bases and at J to 9 bases, leaving 14 bases not matched to a gene. The CDR3 runs 17 residues. Germline V gene lookup returns CDR1 MDHEN and CDR2 SYDVKM. The CDR3 coding sequence is TGTGCCAGCAGTTTAGGAGAGGCGGGAGGGCCGCGTCTTGAGCAGTTCTTC. It codes for CASSLGEAGGPRLEQFF.

This clonotype has more than one count but fewer than ten. This chain joins TRBV5-4 and TRBJ2-5, with a tentative D call TRBD2 (6 bases). Deletions cut 5 bases from V and 1 base from J, with 6 bases between. Germline CDR1 is SGHNT and CDR2 is YYREEE (reference sequence). This CDR3 is 12 amino acids long. The chain's CDR3 is CASREGQETQYF. The DNA for the CDR3 is TGTGCCAGCAGGGAGGGCCAAGAGACCCAGTACTTC. Drawing the rest from reference TRBV5-4 and TRBJ2-5, the complete variable domain is ETGVTQSPTHLIKTRGQQVTLRCSSQSGHNTVSWYQQALGQGPQFIFQYYREEENGRGNFPPRFSGLQFPNYSSELNVNALELDDSALYLCASREGQETQYFGPGTRLLVL.

This clonotype has just a few counts. This rearrangement joins TRBV11-2 to TRBJ1-2; TRBD1 aligns across 7 bases. Unmatched junction bases numbered 9, after V lost 3 bases and J lost 8 bases. Germline CDR1 and CDR2: SGHAT and FQNNGV. The CDR3 extends over 14 amino acids. CDR3: CASSLRQGKEGYTF. The DNA for the CDR3 is TGTGCCAGCAGCTTGAGACAGGGAAAGGAGGGCTACACCTTC.

This sequence joins TRBV20-1 and TRBJ2-6, with unresolved D. V was cut by 5 bases and J by 0 bases, with 8 bases left in between. CDR1 DFQATT and CDR2 SNEGSKA come from the germline V gene (reference sequence). The CDR3 runs to 14 residues. CDR3 sequence reads: CSAALASGANVLTF. In nucleotides, the CDR3 is TGCAGTGCTGCTCTCGCCTCTGGGGCCAACGTCCTGACTTTC.

This clonotype was counted only a few times. The rearrangement uses TRBV27 and TRBJ2-7; D gene ambiguous. V was cut by 4 bases and J by 3 bases, with 10 bases left in between. The germline V gene encodes CDR1 MNHEY and CDR2 SMNVEV (reference sequence). The CDR3 totals 13 residues. CDR3 sequence: CASSYRTGYEQYF. In DNA form, the CDR3 reads TGTGCCAGCAGTTATCGGACGGGCTACGAGCAGTACTTC.

The rearrangement links TRBV7-4 to TRBJ1-1; D perhaps matches TRBD1 (6 bases). Germline V lookup: CDR1 SGHVT, CDR2 SQSDAQ. The CDR3 sequence is 16 residues long. Trimming took off 4 bases at V and 0 bases at J, with 15 bases between the two ends. The chain's CDR3 is CASSYTAGALNTEAFF. The CDR3 region has the DNA TGTGCCAGCAGCTACACAGCGGGGGCTTTGAACACTGAAGCTTTCTTT.

The chain couples TRBV18 to TRBJ1-5; possible D gene TRBD1, 5 bases. Germline loops: CDR1 KGHSH, CDR2 LQKENI. This CDR3 has 16 residues. The V end lost 2 bases, the J end lost 4 bases, and 15 bases lay between the germline ends. CDR3 residues: CASSPGTGEENQPQHF. CDR3 in DNA: TGTGCCAGCTCACCAGGGACGGGGGAAGAGAATCAGCCCCAGCATTTT. The full variable domain, its missing parts supplied by reference TRBV18 and TRBJ1-5, is NAGVMQNPRHLVRRRGQEARLRCSPMKGHSHVYWYRQLPEEGLKFMVYLQKENIIDESGMPKERFSAEFPKEGPSILRIQQVVRGDSAAYFCASSPGTGEENQPQHFGDGTRLSIL.

There are many counts of this clonotype. This chain connects TRBV6-6 to TRBJ1-2; possible D gene TRBD1, 5 bases. In germline, CDR1 is MNHNY, CDR2 SVGAGI (reference sequence). This CDR3 is built from 15 residues. The V end was cut by 10 bases, the J end by 0 bases, with 18 bases between. The CDR3 region is CATWGPSLANYGYTF. The CDR3 DNA reads as TGTGCCACCTGGGGACCGTCCCTAGCTAACTATGGCTACACCTTC.

This clonotype was recorded a few times. The chain combines TRBV2 with TRBJ2-1; tentatively, D is TRBD1 (5 bases). The CDR3 is made up of 15 amino acids. Trimming took off 5 bases at V and 6 bases at J, with 17 bases between the two ends. CDR1 and CDR2 from the germline V gene are SNHLY and FYNNEI. The DNA of the CDR3 is TGTGCCAGCAGTAAACGGAAGGGGATTGGCAATGAGCAGTTCTTC. Its translation: CASSKRKGIGNEQFF.